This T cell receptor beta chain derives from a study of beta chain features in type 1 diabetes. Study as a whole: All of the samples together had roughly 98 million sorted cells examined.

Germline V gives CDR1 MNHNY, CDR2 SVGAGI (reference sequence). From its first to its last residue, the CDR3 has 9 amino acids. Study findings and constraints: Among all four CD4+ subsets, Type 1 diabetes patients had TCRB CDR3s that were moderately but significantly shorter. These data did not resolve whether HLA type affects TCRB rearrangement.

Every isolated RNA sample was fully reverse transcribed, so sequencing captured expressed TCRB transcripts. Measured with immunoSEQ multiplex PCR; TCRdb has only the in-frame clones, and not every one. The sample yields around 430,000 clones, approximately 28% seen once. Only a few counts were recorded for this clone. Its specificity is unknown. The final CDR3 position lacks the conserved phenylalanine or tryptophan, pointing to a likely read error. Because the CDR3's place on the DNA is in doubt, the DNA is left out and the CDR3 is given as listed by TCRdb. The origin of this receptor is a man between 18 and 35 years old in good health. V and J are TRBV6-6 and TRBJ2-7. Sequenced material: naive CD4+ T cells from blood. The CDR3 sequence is CASSYCKQR.